The clone carrying this T cell receptor (beta chain) was picked up a small number of times. The antigen remains unidentified. This record comes from a study of response to subunit inactivated influenza vaccine. Notes on the study in general: The authors suggested that every seasonal influenza vaccination recruits few new T cells.

TCRdb fed the RT-PCR reads into MiXCR, producing one record per CDR3 protein. The table records hundreds of thousands of distinct CDR3 sequences, over 25% of them present only once. The sequence came from a man aged 45-65 years who received an inactivated influenza vaccine. This specimen was CD4+ T cells sorted from PBMCs, taken 5 days after vaccination.

As DNA, the CDR3 is TGTGCCAGCACACGCAGGGGGGTGAACACTGAAGCTTTCTTT. Its translation: CASTRRGVNTEAFF. The rearrangement links TRBV6-1 to TRBJ1-1; 7 bases agree with TRBD1. CDR1 is MNHNS and CDR2 is SASEGT in the germline V gene. V lost 7 bases and J lost 0; bases outside the gene matches: 5. This CDR3 contains 14 residues.